Listed below are T cell receptor beta chains from one sample, sequenced in a study of blood T cell repertoires in COVID-19. Sequencing used immunoSEQ multiplex PCR; TCRdb keeps in-frame clones, though not all of them. The repertoire holds about 15,000 clones, with roughly 89% as singletons. Sequencing was carried out using peripheral blood. Receptors originate from a human donor with active COVID-19. The donor label of this sample is uncertain. CDR3s include the opening cysteine and the closing phenylalanine or tryptophan. Each record gives: V gene, J gene, clone size, D gene, CDR3 DNA, CDR3 protein. The D gene is left open where the match is weak. Size values are once, few and many counts, or a class for expanded clones, and some rows have none.

>TRBV6-6|TRBJ1-6|few|NA
TGTGCCAGCACTAGAACGGAGGCCTATAATTCACCCCTCCACTTT
CASTRTEAYNSPLHF
>TRBV2|TRBJ2-3|NA|TRBD1
TGTGCCAGCAGTGAAGCCGGAGGACAGGGAGGCGATACGCAGTATTTT
CASSEAGGQGGDTQYF
>TRBV11-2|TRBJ1-2|NA|NA
TGTGCCAGCAGCTTCATCGGTCACCACACCTTC
CASSFIGHHTF
>TRBV18|TRBJ1-2|few|TRBD1
TGTGCCAGCTCACAGGGGGCATCTAACTATGGCTACACCTTC
CASSQGASNYGYTF
>TRBV5-7|TRBJ2-1|NA|TRBD1
TGTGCCAGCAGATCCGGACAGGGGGCTCCTCGGTGTGAGCAGTTCTTC
CASRSGQGAPRCEQFF
>TRBV5-1|TRBJ2-7|NA|TRBD2
TGCGCCAGCAGCCCGGGGAGGGGACTAGCGGGGGGAGCCTCCTACGAGCAGTACTTC
CASSPGRGLAGGASYEQYF
>TRBV7-3|TRBJ2-2|NA|TRBD2
TGTGCCAGCAGGCAACTAGCGGGGGCCACCGGGGAGCTGTTTTTT
CASRQLAGATGELFF
>TRBV2|TRBJ2-3|NA|NA
TGTGCCAGCAATGACAGGCCAGTAGATACGCAGTATTTT
CASNDRPVDTQYF
>TRBV2|TRBJ1-1|NA|TRBD1
TGTGCCAGCAGTGCCGATGGACAGGCGATGACTGAAGCTTTCTTT
CASSADGQAMTEAFF
>TRBV18|TRBJ1-6|NA|TRBD1
TGTGCCAGCTCACCCTCCATGGGACAGGGTAATTCACCCCTCCACTTT
CASSPSMGQGNSPLHF
>TRBV2|TRBJ2-7|NA|TRBD1
TGTGCCAGTAGGCCCGGGACAGGGTCTCCGCAGTACTTC
CASRPGTGSPQYF
>TRBV3-1/TRBV3-2|TRBJ2-6|NA|TRBD1
TGTGCCAGCAGCCCGAACAGGGGGCGCCTCTCTGGGGCCAACGTCCTGACTTTC
CASSPNRGRLSGANVLTF
>TRBV5-1|TRBJ1-2|NA|TRBD1
TGCGCCAGCAGCTGGGACAGCTCTAACTATGGCTACACCTTC
CASSWDSSNYGYTF
>TRBV29-1|TRBJ2-5|once|NA
TGCAGCGTTGAAGGGGGGGATCGGGATCCTCAAGAGACCCAGTACTTC
CSVEGGDRDPQETQYF
>TRBV4-1|TRBJ2-6|NA|NA
TGCGCCAGCAGCCAAGATCGCCACGATTTCGGGGCTGGGGCCAACGTCCTGACTTTC
CASSQDRHDFGAGANVLTF
>TRBV6-1|TRBJ1-1|NA|NA
TGTGCCAGCAGTGAAACCCCATTCGTAATGGCAGCGCCGAACACTGAAGCTTTCTTT
CASSETPFVMAAPNTEAFF
>TRBV5-6|TRBJ2-1|NA|TRBD1
TGTGCCAGCATCTCGGACAGGGTTAATGAGCAGTTCTTC
CASISDRVNEQFF
>TRBV2|TRBJ1-2|NA|NA
TGTGCCAGCAGGGGTCGGGGGAATCGGGACTATGGCTACACCTTC
CASRGRGNRDYGYTF
>TRBV28|TRBJ1-2|NA|NA
TGTGCCAGCAGGGGGGCAGGGGCGGGCGTGGATGGCTACACCTTC
CASRGAGAGVDGYTF
>TRBV21-1|TRBJ2-3|NA|NA
TGTGCCAGCAGCAAAGAGCCCTCAGCGGGAGGGCCTAAAGATACGCAGTATTTT
CASSKEPSAGGPKDTQYF
>TRBV5-1|TRBJ1-2|NA|TRBD1
TGCGCCAGCACGCCACAGGGGGCTAACTATGGCTACACCTTC
CASTPQGANYGYTF
>TRBV5-6|TRBJ1-5|NA|NA
TGTGCCAGCAGCTTGAACACAGGTGCTCGTCTGGATCAGCCCCAGCATTTT
CASSLNTGARLDQPQHF
>TRBV5-5|TRBJ1-4|NA|NA
TGTGCCAGCAGCTTCTTTCGGGAAAAACTGTTTTTT
CASSFFREKLFF
>TRBV5-4|TRBJ2-1|NA|NA
TGTGCCAGCAGCTTGGTTGGGCTCAATGAGCAGTTCTTC
CASSLVGLNEQFF
>TRBV2|TRBJ2-7|NA|NA
TGTGCCAGCAATGTCAAAACCTACGAGCAGTACTTC
CASNVKTYEQYF
>TRBV6-5|TRBJ2-1|NA|NA
TGTGCCAGCAGTTACCAGGATGTCAATGAGCAGTTCTTC
CASSYQDVNEQFF
>TRBV2|TRBJ2-5|NA|NA
TGTGCCAGCAGTCGGGGGAGAGGCGCTGAGACCCAGTACTTC
CASSRGRGAETQYF
>TRBV7-9|TRBJ1-2|few|TRBD1
TGTGCCAGCAGCTTAGCGGGGCAGGGGGCTCATGGCTACACCTTC
CASSLAGQGAHGYTF
>TRBV19|TRBJ2-1|once|NA
TGTGCCAGTAGTATGGGTAGGGGAGGCTACAATGAGCAGTTCTTC
CASSMGRGGYNEQFF
>TRBV4-2|TRBJ2-3|NA|TRBD2
TGTGCCAGCAGCCAATCCAGCGGGGGAGTCGATACGCAGTATTTT
CASSQSSGGVDTQYF
>TRBV5-1|TRBJ1-3|few|TRBD1
TGCGCCAGCAGCCAACAACCCAGGGGGAGCTCTGGAAACACCATATATTTT
CASSQQPRGSSGNTIYF
>TRBV5-1|TRBJ2-1|NA|NA
TGCGCCAGCAGCTTGGGTTACGGGGTAGCGAATGAGCAGTTCTTC
CASSLGYGVANEQFF
>TRBV5-4|TRBJ1-1|NA|TRBD1
TGTGCCAGCAGCCCCTGGACAGGGAACACTGAAGCTTTCTTT
CASSPWTGNTEAFF
>TRBV13|TRBJ2-5|NA|NA
TGTGCCAGCAGCTTAGGTGGGGGGGCCGGAGAGACCCAGTACTTC
CASSLGGGAGETQYF
>TRBV27|TRBJ2-7|few|TRBD1
TGTGCCAGCAGTCCTCGGGACAGGGTCTACGAGCAGTACTTC
CASSPRDRVYEQYF
>TRBV5-1|TRBJ2-4|NA|TRBD2
TGCGCCAGCAGCCCGGGGGGAAGGAATACGCACATTCAGTACTTC
CASSPGGRNTHIQYF
>TRBV6-6|TRBJ2-7|NA|NA
TGTGCCAGCAGTCCGTCCTTTTACGAGCAGTACTTC
CASSPSFYEQYF
>TRBV19|TRBJ2-7|NA|NA
TGTGCCAGTAGTATGGACACCACAAGAACGCACTACGAGCAGTACTTC
CASSMDTTRTHYEQYF
>TRBV15|TRBJ1-6|few|NA
TGTGCCACCAGCAGAGGACTAGAGAACTCACCCCTCCACTTT
CATSRGLENSPLHF
>TRBV5-1|TRBJ2-7|NA|TRBD1
TGCGCCAGCGGAAACGAACAGGGGTTCACCTACGAGCAGTACTTC
CASGNEQGFTYEQYF
>TRBV11-2|TRBJ2-5|NA|NA
TGTGCCAGCAGCTCTTCGGAGACCCAGTACTTC
CASSSSETQYF
>TRBV5-4|TRBJ1-2|NA|NA
TGTGCCAGCAGCTTCGGGTCAGGGGATCCCAATGGCTACACCTTC
CASSFGSGDPNGYTF
>TRBV21-1|TRBJ2-1|NA|NA
TGTGCCAGCAGCAACACGGGTGAGCAGTTCTTC
CASSNTGEQFF
>TRBV5-1|TRBJ1-2|NA|TRBD1
TGCGCCAGCAGCTTGGGACAGGGGCCAGCTAACTATGGCTACACCTTC
CASSLGQGPANYGYTF
>TRBV25-1|TRBJ2-5|NA|NA
TGTGCCAGCAGTGATGGGCAGGCCTTCCAAGAGACCCAGTACTTC
CASSDGQAFQETQYF
>TRBV19|TRBJ2-7|once|NA
TGTGCCAGTACCTCCCTCTCCTACGAGCAGTACTTC
CASTSLSYEQYF
>TRBV9|TRBJ2-7|few|NA
TGTGCCAGCAGCGTACAAGGGGTCCCCTACGAGCAGTACTTC
CASSVQGVPYEQYF
>TRBV3-1/TRBV3-2|TRBJ1-3|NA|NA
TGTGCCAGCAGCCACTCTTCCGGAAACACCATATATTTT
CASSHSSGNTIYF
>TRBV5-4|TRBJ1-6|few|NA
TGTGCCAGCAGCTTGTGGGCGGGGGGCGATGATTCACCCCTCCACTTT
CASSLWAGGDDSPLHF
>TRBV5-5|TRBJ1-1|NA|NA
TGTGCCAGCGTCGGGGGGGACTACACTGAAGCTTTCTTT
CASVGGDYTEAFF
>TRBV5-4|TRBJ1-1|NA|TRBD1
TGTGCCAGCAGCTGGGGCCAGGGGGAGTTGAACACTGAAGCTTTCTTT
CASSWGQGELNTEAFF
>TRBV18|TRBJ2-5|NA|TRBD2
TGTGCCAGCTCACCCGGACTAGCGTCAGAGACCCAGTACTTC
CASSPGLASETQYF
>TRBV21-1|TRBJ2-1|NA|NA
TGTGCCAGGAACGACAGGGGAAACAACAATGAGCAGTTCTTC
CARNDRGNNNEQFF
>TRBV19|TRBJ1-1|NA|NA
TGTGCCAGTAGTATAGTGGGAGGGTCGGGGAAAGCTTTCTTT
CASSIVGGSGKAFF